This TCR beta chain was identified during a study of CD8 T cells in ankylosing spondylitis. Findings and caveats of the study: In synovial fluid and blood from reactive arthritis, some motif variants were previously reported. Clones linked to disease were reported to show significant enrichment in matched ankylosing spondylitis synovial fluid. One TCR beta motif, made up of roughly eight highly homologous variants, appeared characteristic of ankylosing spondylitis blood.

Germline CDR1 reads LGHNA; CDR2 reads YSLEER. The J segment lost 5 bases and the V segment lost 1 base, leaving 11 bases of the junction unmatched. This CDR3 region has 18 residues. Scientists made TCR beta libraries using quantitative 5'-RACE with molecular barcodes. TCRdb re-called the 5' RACE reads with MiXCR, one entry per CDR3 protein. Here the sample spans under 200,000 distinct CDR3 sequences, around 8.9% being singletons. This clonotype occurred many times. Antigen specificity is unknown. Sequenced sample: blood, either unsorted or a sorted T cell fraction (not recorded which). The source is a female donor with ankylosing spondylitis or in good health (not recorded which). The chain couples TRBV4-3 to TRBJ2-1, with 10 nucleotides matching TRBD2. The CDR3 spells CASSQVGPSGSDNNEQFF. CDR3 bases: TGCGCCAGCAGCCAAGTAGGGCCTAGCGGGAGTGACAACAATGAGCAGTTCTTC.